This is a list of T cell receptor beta chains from one sample in a study of spatial heterogeneity in lung cancer. TCRdb re-called the 5' RACE reads through MiXCR, storing one row per CDR3 protein. In the table there are about 92,000 distinct CDR3 sequences, about 12% of which are singletons. The sample was PBMCs, taken at surgery. The origin of the receptors is a male donor with early-stage non-small cell lung cancer. The CDR3 runs from the conserved cysteine through the conserved F or W. The order of the fields is V gene, clone size, J gene, D gene, CDR3 DNA, CDR3 protein. D genes are given only for firm matches. Rows give clone size only sometimes, using once, few, many, or a class for an expanded clone.

>TRBV6-5|few|TRBJ1-2|TRBD1
TGTGCCAGCAGTAAGACCGGGACAGTGACCAACTATGGCTACACCTTC
CASSKTGTVTNYGYTF
>TRBV5-1|few|TRBJ2-3|.
TGCGCCAGCAGCTTGCAGGAGCCCACAGATACGCAGTATTTT
CASSLQEPTDTQYF
>TRBV6-2/TRBV6-3|few|TRBJ1-5|.
TGTGCCAGCAGTTACTCGAAGGGACAAGTAGGTCAGCCCCAGCATTTT
CASSYSKGQVGQPQHF
>TRBV7-6|many|TRBJ1-4|.
TGTGCCAGCAGCTTAGCGCTCTCGGCCCCTGGACCTGAAAAACTGTTTTTT
CASSLALSAPGPEKLFF
>TRBV20-1|few|TRBJ1-1|.
TGCAGCAGTAGTATCTCAGGAGATGAAGCTTTCTTT
CSSSISGDEAFF
>TRBV20-1|few|TRBJ2-1|.
TGCAGTGCTCCCCCCTCACAGGGTGTGCAGTTCTTC
CSAPPSQGVQFF
>TRBV7-8|many|TRBJ2-1|.
TGTGCCAGCAGCTTAGGAGGGGGTTACAATGATGGGCAGTTCTTC
CASSLGGGYNDGQFF
>TRBV20-1|few|TRBJ2-3|TRBD2
TGCAGTGCCACGCCCCACGGGGGGGCGGCGCCAGATACGCAGTATTTT
CSATPHGGAAPDTQYF
>TRBV20-1|.|TRBJ1-1|TRBD1
TGCAGTGCTTCTCGGACAGGGGCCACTGAAGCTTTCTTT
CSASRTGATEAFF
>TRBV6-5|many|TRBJ2-7|TRBD2
TGTGCCAGCAGTTACTCGAGACTAGCGGTCGACGAGCAGTACTTC
CASSYSRLAVDEQYF
>TRBV25-1|.|TRBJ1-1|.
TGTGCCAGCAGTGAATATCCCTCCCTAAACCCCCAAAACACTGAAGCTTTCTTT
CASSEYPSLNPQNTEAFF
>TRBV23-1|.|TRBJ2-5|.
TGCGCCAGCAGCGGGTTTGGGGCGGGGACCCAGTACTTC
CASSGFGAGTQYF
>TRBV7-2|few|TRBJ1-2|.
TGTGCCAGCAGCTTAGCCCTGGCCGTTCAGTATGGCTACACCTTC
CASSLALAVQYGYTF
>TRBV7-3|.|TRBJ2-3|.
TGTGCCAGCAGCTCCGAAGCCAGGGGCAGCACAGATACGCAGTATTTT
CASSSEARGSTDTQYF
>TRBV12-3/TRBV12-4|.|TRBJ1-2|.
TGTGCCAGCAGTTTAGGGGGCGCTAACTATGGCTACACCTTC
CASSLGGANYGYTF
>TRBV20-1|.|TRBJ2-7|TRBD2
TGCAGTGCTAGGGGACGGCCTAGCGGATTCTACGAGCAGTACTTC
CSARGRPSGFYEQYF
>TRBV14|.|TRBJ1-6|.
TGTGCCAGCAGCCAAAGACCCGGGGTTCTTGGTTCACCCCTCCACTTT
CASSQRPGVLGSPLHF
>TRBV10-3|few|TRBJ2-5|TRBD1
TGTGCCATCAGTGAGCCCCAGACAGGGGCGCAAGAGACCCAGTACTTC
CAISEPQTGAQETQYF
>TRBV7-3|many|TRBJ2-6|.
TGTGCCAGCAGCTTAGTTCTCTCAGGGGCCAACGTCCTGACTTTC
CASSLVLSGANVLTF
>TRBV7-7|.|TRBJ2-7|.
TGTGCTAGCAGCTTAGGGGCAGGGGCAGCCTACGAGCAGTACTTC
CASSLGAGAAYEQYF
>TRBV10-3|.|TRBJ2-7|TRBD1
TGTGCCATCAGTGAGTCGAAGGACAGGGGTTACGAGCAGTACTTC
CAISESKDRGYEQYF
>TRBV7-2|many|TRBJ2-1|.
TGTGCCAGCAGCCCCGTATCGCGTCTGCGGTTCTTC
CASSPVSRLRFF
>TRBV6-2/TRBV6-3|few|TRBJ2-5|.
TGTGCCAGCAGGCTTGTCGGATCGGAGACCCAGTACTTC
CASRLVGSETQYF
>TRBV6-2/TRBV6-3|.|TRBJ1-1|.
TGTGCCAGCGGTAGACCGCCGGAGGAAACTGAAGCTTTCTTT
CASGRPPEETEAFF
>TRBV6-1|.|TRBJ1-1|.
TGTGCCAGCATCTTGCCGACCACTGAAGCTTTCTTT
CASILPTTEAFF
>TRBV5-1|few|TRBJ2-7|.
TGCGCCAGCAGCTTAAACCTCCCAGAACAGGGCGAGCAGTACTTC
CASSLNLPEQGEQYF
>TRBV6-4|many|TRBJ2-1|TRBD2
TGTGCCAGCAGTGACTCCAGCGGGGGCCTAGAGCAGTTCTTC
CASSDSSGGLEQFF
>TRBV29-1|.|TRBJ2-7|.
TGCAGCGTTGTTGGAACCTACGAGCAGTACTTC
CSVVGTYEQYF
>TRBV7-6|many|TRBJ2-5|.
TGTGCCAGCAGCTTGACGTATCAGACCCAGTACTTC
CASSLTYQTQYF
>TRBV27|many|TRBJ2-2|.
TGTGCCAGCAGTTTATTCCGAAACACCGGGGAGCTGTTTTTT
CASSLFRNTGELFF
>TRBV19|.|TRBJ1-5|.
TGTGCCAGTAGTATCTCGGGGGCAAATAGCAATCAGCCCCAGCATTTT
CASSISGANSNQPQHF
>TRBV19|.|TRBJ2-1|TRBD2
TGTGCCAGTAGTCCGGGACTAGCGGGGCACGGCGAGTTCTTC
CASSPGLAGHGEFF
>TRBV9|many|TRBJ2-5|TRBD1
TGTGCCAGCAGCACACAGGGGAATCCCCAAGAGACCCAGTACTTC
CASSTQGNPQETQYF
>TRBV20-1|.|TRBJ1-2|TRBD1
TGCAGTGCTAGAGAGGGCAGGGGGAACTATGGCTACACCTTC
CSAREGRGNYGYTF
>TRBV7-2|.|TRBJ2-4|.
TGTGCCAGCAGCTTAGAAGGTTCCTTCAAAAACATTCAGTACTTC
CASSLEGSFKNIQYF
>TRBV12-5|.|TRBJ1-1|.
TGTGCTAGTGGAGGATCTGGAGGAGGCACTGAAGCTTTCTTT
CASGGSGGGTEAFF
>TRBV7-9|few|TRBJ2-5|TRBD2
TGTGCCAGCAGCTTACATAGCGGGGTGGAGGAGACCCAGTACTTC
CASSLHSGVEETQYF
>TRBV11-3|few|TRBJ2-1|.
TGTGCCAGCAGCTCCCGACTAAACAATGAGCAGTTCTTC
CASSSRLNNEQFF
>TRBV3-1|many|TRBJ1-5|.
TGTGCCAGCAGCCAAGACGTAAGCAATCAGCCCCAGCATTTT
CASSQDVSNQPQHF
>TRBV30|few|TRBJ2-1|.
TGTGCCTGGAGTGCCCATGCGGGGTACAATGAGCAGTTCTTC
CAWSAHAGYNEQFF
>TRBV20-1|few|TRBJ2-1|.
TGCAGTGCTGTGACTATACGGGGGGCCGAGAATGAGCAGTTCTTC
CSAVTIRGAENEQFF
>TRBV11-3|many|TRBJ2-1|.
TGTGCCAGCAGCTTAGCACGACAGAGTGAGCAGTTCTTC
CASSLARQSEQFF